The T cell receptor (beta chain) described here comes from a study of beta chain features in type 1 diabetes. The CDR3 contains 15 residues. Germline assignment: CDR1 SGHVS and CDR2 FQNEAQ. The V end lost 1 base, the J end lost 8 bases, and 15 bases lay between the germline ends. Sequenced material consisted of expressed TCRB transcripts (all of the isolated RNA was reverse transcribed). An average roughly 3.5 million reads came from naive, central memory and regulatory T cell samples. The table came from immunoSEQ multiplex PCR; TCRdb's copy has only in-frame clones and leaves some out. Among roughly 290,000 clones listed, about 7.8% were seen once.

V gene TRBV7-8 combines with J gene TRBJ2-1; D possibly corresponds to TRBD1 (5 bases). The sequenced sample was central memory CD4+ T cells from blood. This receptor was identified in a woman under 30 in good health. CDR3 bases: TGTGCCAGCAGCTTAGGTACCCAGGGTTCTGATGAGCAGTTCTTC. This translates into CASSLGTQGSDEQFF.